A selection of T cell receptor beta chains follows, all from one sample in a study of T cell responses to AZD1222 COVID-19 vaccine. The method was immunoSEQ multiplex PCR; TCRdb's version includes in-frame clones alone and lacks a portion of them. The sample records 150,000 or so clones, roughly 90% being singletons. Here the sequenced sample was peripheral blood, taken on day 0 of MenACWY control vaccination. These receptors were taken from an adult in good health. The CDR3 runs from the conserved cysteine through the conserved F or W. D genes are given only for firm matches. Clone sizes are given selectively: once, few, many, or a class where the clone is expanded.

- | TRBJ1-5 | TRBD1 | TRBV7-8 | TGTGCCAGCAGCCAGACAGGGGATAGCAATCAGCCCCAGCATTTT | CASSQTGDSNQPQHF
- | TRBJ2-5 | - | TRBV30 | TGTGCCTGGAGCGCTAGCGCGGAGACCCAGTACTTC | CAWSASAETQYF
- | TRBJ2-1 | - | TRBV25-1 | TGTGCCAGCAGTGAATGGGCGGCGACCTACAATGAGCAGTTCTTC | CASSEWAATYNEQFF
once | TRBJ1-3 | - | TRBV6-5 | TGTGCCAGCATTATGAAGTCGGCAGCTGGAAACACCATATATTTT | CASIMKSAAGNTIYF
- | TRBJ2-3 | - | TRBV24-1 | TGTGCCACCAGTGATTTGCGGGGAACAGATACGCAGTATTTT | CATSDLRGTDTQYF
few | TRBJ2-5 | - | TRBV7-9 | TGTGCCAGCAGCTTAACGTGGGGGCAGGAGACCCAGTACTTC | CASSLTWGQETQYF
- | TRBJ1-6 | - | TRBV6-1 | TGTGCCAGCAGTGATTATAAGGGTAATTCACCCCTCCACTTT | CASSDYKGNSPLHF
once | TRBJ2-1 | TRBD2 | TRBV15 | TGTGCCACCAGCAGAGGGGGACTAGCGGTCTACAATGAGCAGTTCTTC | CATSRGGLAVYNEQFF
few | TRBJ2-2 | - | TRBV5-5 | TGTGCCAGCAGCTCTACTACTAGTCCTGGGGAGCTGTTTTTT | CASSSTTSPGELFF
- | TRBJ2-2 | - | TRBV7-3 | TGTGCCAGCAGCTTAACTAGCATCGGCGGGGAGCTGTTTTTT | CASSLTSIGGELFF
- | TRBJ2-1 | - | TRBV13 | TGTGCCAGCAGCCCCACCTGGCGTGCTAGCTCCTACAATGAGCAGTTCTTC | CASSPTWRASSYNEQFF
- | TRBJ2-7 | - | TRBV11-2 | TGTGCCAGCAGCTCTGGCGGAGCTACCTACGAGCAGTACTTC | CASSSGGATYEQYF
- | TRBJ1-2 | - | TRBV28 | TGTGCCAGCAGTCCCCCCGAACGGCTGCTCTATGGCTACACCTTC | CASSPPERLLYGYTF
- | TRBJ2-5 | - | TRBV7-2 | TGTGCCAGCAGCCCCACAAGGAGCCTCCAAGAGACCCAGTACTTC | CASSPTRSLQETQYF
few | TRBJ1-2 | - | TRBV27 | TGTGCCAGCACGGGGGCAGGAGCGAACTATGGCTACACCTTC | CASTGAGANYGYTF
- | TRBJ1-1 | - | TRBV6-2/TRBV6-3 | TGTGCCAGCAGTTACTCGGGCAGGGCACAAGCTTTCTTT | CASSYSGRAQAFF
few | TRBJ1-1 | - | TRBV9 | TGTGCCAGCAGCGGCGTCGGGGCATACACTGAAGCTTTCTTT | CASSGVGAYTEAFF
- | TRBJ2-1 | - | TRBV7-3 | TGTGCCAGCAGCCCCGGACAGCCTTACAATGAGCAGTTCTTC | CASSPGQPYNEQFF
- | TRBJ1-6 | - | TRBV18 | TGTGCCAGCTCACCAAAACAGGGAAGTTCACCCCTCCACTTT | CASSPKQGSSPLHF
- | TRBJ2-2 | - | TRBV7-2 | TGTGCCAGCAGCTCCACAGGTGTCACCGGGGAGCTGTTTTTT | CASSSTGVTGELFF
- | TRBJ1-6 | - | TRBV7-2 | TGTGCCAGCAGCCAGGGCGGTTCCTATAATTCACCCCTCCACTTT | CASSQGGSYNSPLHF
- | TRBJ2-1 | TRBD1 | TRBV18 | TGTGCCAGCTCACCACGAGGGACAGGGGGCTGGAATGAGCAGTTCTTC | CASSPRGTGGWNEQFF
- | TRBJ2-7 | - | TRBV6-2/TRBV6-3 | TGTGCCAGCAGCTCGGCGGGACAGCATCTTTTCTTC | CASSSAGQHLFF
- | TRBJ2-5 | TRBD1 | TRBV6-5 | TGTGCCAGCAGCATTTCCAGGGGGCAAGAGACCCAGTACTTC | CASSISRGQETQYF
- | TRBJ1-5 | TRBD1 | TRBV18 | TGTGCCAGCTCATCGGGACAGGGGATCAGTAGCAATCAGCCCCAGCATTTT | CASSSGQGISSNQPQHF
- | TRBJ1-1 | - | TRBV27 | TGTGCCAGCAGTTTATACGAGAACACTGAAGCTTTCTTT | CASSLYENTEAFF
- | TRBJ2-3 | TRBD2 | TRBV5-1 | TGCGCCAGCAGTAGCGGGGGGAGCACAGATACGCAGTATTTT | CASSSGGSTDTQYF
- | TRBJ1-4 | TRBD1 | TRBV7-8 | TGTGCCAGCAGGGACTCAAGGACAGGGGAGGAAAAACTGTTTTTT | CASRDSRTGEEKLFF
- | TRBJ2-1 | TRBD1 | TRBV4-2 | TGTGCCAGCAGCCAGGCGATCGGGACAGGGACCTACAATGAGCAGTTCTTC | CASSQAIGTGTYNEQFF
- | TRBJ2-2 | TRBD2 | TRBV5-1 | TGCGCCAGCAGACCTAGCGGGAGCGGGGTAACCGGGGAGCTGTTTTTT | CASRPSGSGVTGELFF
- | TRBJ1-1 | - | TRBV27 | TGTGCCAGCAGCCGAATACCCGCCCCCGTGGTCACGTCTGAAGCTTTCTTT | CASSRIPAPVVTSEAFF
once | TRBJ2-1 | TRBD2 | TRBV7-2 | TGTGCCAGCACCCCCGTCTCTGGGCTAGCGGGGTCCAATGAGCAGTTCTTC | CASTPVSGLAGSNEQFF
- | TRBJ1-6 | - | TRBV3-1/TRBV3-2 | TGTGCCAGCAGCTACAGAAATTCACCCCTCCACTTT | CASSYRNSPLHF
- | TRBJ1-2 | - | TRBV5-6 | TGTGCCAGCAGCTTGTACTTTGCGGGAAACTATGGCTACACCTTC | CASSLYFAGNYGYTF
- | TRBJ2-5 | - | TRBV25-1 | TGTGCCAGCGGGGAGCGGGAGACCCAGTACTTC | CASGERETQYF
- | TRBJ1-1 | - | TRBV5-4 | TGTGCCAGCAGCCCGGCCGGGTACACTGAAGCTTTCTTT | CASSPAGYTEAFF
- | TRBJ2-7 | TRBD1 | TRBV6-5 | TGTGCCAGCAGTCCCCGACAGGGGCAGGCCTACGAGCAGTACTTC | CASSPRQGQAYEQYF
- | TRBJ1-2 | - | TRBV2 | TGTGCCAGCAGGCGGGAGAGCGCAATCAACTATGGCTACACCTTC | CASRRESAINYGYTF
- | TRBJ1-2 | - | TRBV6-5 | TGTGCCAGCAGCCGGACAGCCAACTATGGCTACACCTTC | CASSRTANYGYTF
- | TRBJ2-3 | - | TRBV10-1 | TGCGCCAGCAGTGATGGGGGGCCTCGAGATACGCAGTATTTT | CASSDGGPRDTQYF
- | TRBJ2-6 | - | TRBV6-5 | TGTGCCAGCAGTTACGACCCGCCGCGGGGGGCCAACGTCCTGACTTTC | CASSYDPPRGANVLTF
- | TRBJ1-1 | - | TRBV19 | TGTGCCAGTAGTCTGGTTGGGACGAACACTGAAGCTTTCTTT | CASSLVGTNTEAFF
- | TRBJ2-1 | TRBD2 | TRBV7-9 | TGTGCCAGCAGCTTAAGTCTAGCGGGCTCCTACAATGAGCAGTTCTTC | CASSLSLAGSYNEQFF
once | TRBJ1-6 | TRBD1 | TRBV6-5 | TGTGCCAGCACCAAACAGGGGAACGGTTCACCCCTCCACTTT | CASTKQGNGSPLHF
- | TRBJ2-7 | - | TRBV5-6 | TGTGCCAGCAGCTTGGGACCCCTGAAGGGCTACGAGCAGTACTTC | CASSLGPLKGYEQYF
- | TRBJ1-3 | TRBD1 | TRBV18 | TGTGCCAGCTCACCGCCGGGACAGAGTTTCTCTGGAAACACCATATATTTT | CASSPPGQSFSGNTIYF
- | TRBJ2-2 | - | TRBV10-3 | TGTGCCATCAGTGAGTTGGGGGCAAGCACCGGGGAGCTGTTTTTT | CAISELGASTGELFF
- | TRBJ1-1 | - | TRBV20-1 | TGCAGTGCTAGTCAGGGGCTGGGGACTGAAGCTTTCTTT | CSASQGLGTEAFF
many | TRBJ1-5 | TRBD1 | TRBV5-6 | TGTGCCAGCAGCGTAAACAGGGGTAGCAATCAGCCCCAGCATTTT | CASSVNRGSNQPQHF